The 6 T cell receptor beta chains given below trace back to one sample, sequenced in a study of blood T cells in healthy people across ages. Next came a second PCR, run for about 6 to 11 cycles, which used a sample-barcoded 5' primer along with a J-beta primer mix. TCRdb redid the calling of the 5' RACE reads with MiXCR, one entry per CDR3 protein. Here the sample spans 1.5 million to 2 million distinct CDR3 sequences, 28% being singletons. Sequencing input: blood. Receptors were obtained from a woman under 40 in good health.

This chain links TRBV5-5 with TRBJ1-2, with 12 bases fitting TRBD1. Germline assignment: CDR1 SGHKS and CDR2 YYEKEE (reference sequence). V shed 0 bases, J shed 8 bases, and the junction held 5 bases outside the gene matches. CDR3 length: 15 residues. This CDR3 is CASSLGDRGPEGYTF. In nucleotides, the CDR3 is TGTGCCAGCAGCTTGGGGGACAGGGGGCCTGAGGGCTACACCTTC.

This clonotype was detected only a few times. A read error may produce the germline difference seen at one junction end. The V gene is TRBV20-1, the J gene TRBJ1-6, with D perhaps matching TRBD1 (6 bases). Germline V gene data show CDR1 as DFQATT and CDR2 as SNEGSKA (reference sequence). This CDR3 has 15 residues. Here the CDR3 reads CSARGGAPDNSPLHF. As DNA, the CDR3 is TGCAGCGCTAGAGGGGGGGCGCCGGATAATTCACCCCTCCACTTT.

For this clonotype: A much larger clone is a single base away; this may be a read error. The V and J genes are TRBV12-3 or TRBV12-4 and TRBJ1-2; D not certain. There are 12 residues in the CDR3. V dropped 7 bases and J dropped 6 bases, with 12 bases sitting between them. This CDR3 reads CASMDRIHGYTF. CDR3 sequence (DNA): TGTGCCAGCATGGACCGCATCCATGGCTACACCTTC.

Concerning this clonotype: The junction departs from the called germline gene at one end, perhaps through a read error. The chain employs TRBV2 and TRBJ1-2; D gene unclear. The CDR3 covers 14 residues. Germline V gene lookup returns CDR1 SNHLY and CDR2 FYNNEI. For the CDR3, the DNA is TGTGCCAGCACTGGATCTTTTTCTTTCTATGACTACACCTTC. Translating gives CASTGSFSFYDYTF.

The chain uses TRBV21-1 and TRBJ2-3; the table's D call, TRBD2, was not checked against the DNA. TRBV21-1 is deemed a pseudogene. The CDR3 is 18 amino acids. The CDR3 spells CASSRLANRGEGTDTQYF. The CDR3 region has the DNA TGTGCCAGCAGCAGACTAGCTAATAGAGGGGAAGGCACAGATACGCAGTATTTT.

The chain carries TRBV12-3 or TRBV12-4 and TRBJ1-4; D gene uncertain. Trimming stripped 2 bases from V and 5 bases from J, with 15 bases between. CDR3 length equals 16 residues. DNA for the CDR3: TGTGCCAGCAGTTTATCCGGACTCACTGTAAATGAAAAACTGTTTTTT. It is translated as CASSLSGLTVNEKLFF.